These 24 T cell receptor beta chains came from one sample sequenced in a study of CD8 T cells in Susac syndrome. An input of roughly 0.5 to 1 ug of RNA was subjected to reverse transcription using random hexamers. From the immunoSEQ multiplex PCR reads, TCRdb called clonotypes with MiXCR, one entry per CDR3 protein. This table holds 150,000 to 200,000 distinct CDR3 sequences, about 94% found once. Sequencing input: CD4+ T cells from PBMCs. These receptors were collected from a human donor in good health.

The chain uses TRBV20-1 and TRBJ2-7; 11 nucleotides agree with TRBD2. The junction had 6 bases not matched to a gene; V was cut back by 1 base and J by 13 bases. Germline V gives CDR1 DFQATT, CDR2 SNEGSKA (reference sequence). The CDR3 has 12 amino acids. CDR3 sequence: CSARGLAGLVYF. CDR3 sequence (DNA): TGCAGTGCTAGAGGACTAGCGGGACTAGTTTACTTC.

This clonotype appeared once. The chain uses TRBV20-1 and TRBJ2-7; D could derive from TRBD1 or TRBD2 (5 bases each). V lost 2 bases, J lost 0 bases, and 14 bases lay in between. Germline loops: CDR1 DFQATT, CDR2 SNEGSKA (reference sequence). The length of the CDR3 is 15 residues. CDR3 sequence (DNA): TGCAGTGCTAGACATATGGGGGAGAGCTCCTACGAGCAGTACTTC. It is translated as CSARHMGESSYEQYF.

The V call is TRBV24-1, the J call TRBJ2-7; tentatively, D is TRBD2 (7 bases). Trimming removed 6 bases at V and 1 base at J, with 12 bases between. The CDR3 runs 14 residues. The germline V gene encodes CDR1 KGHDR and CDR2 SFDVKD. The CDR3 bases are TGTGCCACCAGTACGGGGGGCAAATCCTACGAGCAGTACTTC. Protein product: CATSTGGKSYEQYF.

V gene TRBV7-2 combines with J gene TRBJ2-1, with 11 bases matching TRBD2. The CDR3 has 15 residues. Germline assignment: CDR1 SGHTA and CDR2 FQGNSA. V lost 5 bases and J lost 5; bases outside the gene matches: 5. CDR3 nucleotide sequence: TGTGCCAGCAGCCCTACTAGCGGGAGTGACAATGAGCAGTTCTTC. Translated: CASSPTSGSDNEQFF.

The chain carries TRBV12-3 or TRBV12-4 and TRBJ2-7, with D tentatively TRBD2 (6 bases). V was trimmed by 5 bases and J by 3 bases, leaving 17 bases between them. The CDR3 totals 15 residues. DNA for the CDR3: TGTGCCAGCAGTATACAAGCGGGTGGCGTCTACGAGCAGTACTTC. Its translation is CASSIQAGGVYEQYF.

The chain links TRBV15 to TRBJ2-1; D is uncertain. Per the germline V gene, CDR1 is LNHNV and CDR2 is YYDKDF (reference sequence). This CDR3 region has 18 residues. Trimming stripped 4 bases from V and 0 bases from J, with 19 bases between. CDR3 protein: CATSKDLGLGSSYNEQFF. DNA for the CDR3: TGTGCCACCAGCAAAGACCTTGGTCTGGGCAGCTCCTACAATGAGCAGTTCTTC.

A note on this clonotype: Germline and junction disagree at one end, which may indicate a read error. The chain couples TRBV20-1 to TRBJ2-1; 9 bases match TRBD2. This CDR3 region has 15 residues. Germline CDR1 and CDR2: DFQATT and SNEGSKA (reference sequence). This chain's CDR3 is CSARDLAGSYIEQFF. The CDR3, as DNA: TGCAGTGCTAGAGACCTAGCGGGATCCTACATTGAGCAGTTCTTC.

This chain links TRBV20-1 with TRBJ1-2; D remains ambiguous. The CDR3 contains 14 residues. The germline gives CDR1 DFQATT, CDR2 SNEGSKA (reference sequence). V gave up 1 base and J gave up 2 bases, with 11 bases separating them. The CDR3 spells CSARGTGENYGYTF. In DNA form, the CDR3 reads TGCAGTGCTAGAGGGACGGGAGAAAACTATGGCTACACCTTC.

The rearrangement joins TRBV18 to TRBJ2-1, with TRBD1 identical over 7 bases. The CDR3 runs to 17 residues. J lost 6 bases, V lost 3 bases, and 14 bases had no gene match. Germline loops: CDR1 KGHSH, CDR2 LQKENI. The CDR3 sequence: CASSPIGNRGSGNEQFF. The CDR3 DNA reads TGTGCCAGCTCACCCATAGGTAACAGGGGTTCAGGCAATGAGCAGTTCTTC.

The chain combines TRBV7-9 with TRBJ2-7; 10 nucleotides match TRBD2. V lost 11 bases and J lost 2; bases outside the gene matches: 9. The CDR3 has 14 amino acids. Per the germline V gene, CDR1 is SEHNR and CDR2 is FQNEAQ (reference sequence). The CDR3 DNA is TGTGCCCCAATCCCTAGCGGGAGCACCTACGAGCAGTACTTC. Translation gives CAPIPSGSTYEQYF.

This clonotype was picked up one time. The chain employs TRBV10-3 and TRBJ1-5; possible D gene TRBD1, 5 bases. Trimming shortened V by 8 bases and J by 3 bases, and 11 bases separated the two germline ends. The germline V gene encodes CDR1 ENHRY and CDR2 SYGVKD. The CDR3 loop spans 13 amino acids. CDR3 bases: TGTGCCATCGGGACCCCTGACAATCAGCCCCAGCATTTT. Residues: CAIGTPDNQPQHF.

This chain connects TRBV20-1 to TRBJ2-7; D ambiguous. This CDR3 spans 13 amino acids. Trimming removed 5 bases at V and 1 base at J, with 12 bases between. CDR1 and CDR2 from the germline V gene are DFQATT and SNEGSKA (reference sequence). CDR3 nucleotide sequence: TGCAGTGCTTGGGGTGACCCTTCCTACGAGCAGTACTTC. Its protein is CSAWGDPSYEQYF.

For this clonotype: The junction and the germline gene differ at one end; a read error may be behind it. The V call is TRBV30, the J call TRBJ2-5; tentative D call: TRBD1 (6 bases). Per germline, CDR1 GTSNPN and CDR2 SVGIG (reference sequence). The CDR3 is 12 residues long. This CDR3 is CAWGSGQVTQYF. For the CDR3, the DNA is TGTGCCTGGGGATCGGGACAAGTGACCCAGTACTTC.

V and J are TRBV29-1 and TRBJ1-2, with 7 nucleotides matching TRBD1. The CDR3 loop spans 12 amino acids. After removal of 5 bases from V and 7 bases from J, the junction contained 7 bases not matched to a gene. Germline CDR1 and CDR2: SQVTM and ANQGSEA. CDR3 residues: CSVSDRVAGYTF. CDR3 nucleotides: TGCAGCGTTTCAGACAGGGTAGCTGGCTACACCTTC.

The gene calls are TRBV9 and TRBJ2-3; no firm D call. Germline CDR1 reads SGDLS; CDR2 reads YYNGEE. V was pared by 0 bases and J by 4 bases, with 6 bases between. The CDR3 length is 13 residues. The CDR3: CASSVASSDTQYF. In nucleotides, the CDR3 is TGTGCCAGCAGCGTAGCTTCCTCAGATACGCAGTATTTT.

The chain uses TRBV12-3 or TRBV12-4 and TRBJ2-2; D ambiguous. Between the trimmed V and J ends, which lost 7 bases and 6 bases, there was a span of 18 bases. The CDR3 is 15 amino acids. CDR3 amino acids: CASIPGGRNAGELFF. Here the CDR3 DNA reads TGTGCCAGCATTCCTGGCGGTCGAAACGCCGGGGAGCTGTTTTTT.

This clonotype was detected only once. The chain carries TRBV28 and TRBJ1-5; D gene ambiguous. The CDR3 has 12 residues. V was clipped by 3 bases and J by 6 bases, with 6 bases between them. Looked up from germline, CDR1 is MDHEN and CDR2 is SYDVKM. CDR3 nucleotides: TGTGCCAGCAGTTTGCCCCTTCAGCCCCAGCATTTT. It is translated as CASSLPLQPQHF. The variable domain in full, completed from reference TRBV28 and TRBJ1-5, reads DVKVTQSSRYLVKRTGEKVFLECVQDMDHENMFWYRQDPGLGLRLIYFSYDVKMKEKGDIPEGYSVSREKKERFSLILESASTNQTSMYLCASSLPLQPQHFGDGTRLSIL.

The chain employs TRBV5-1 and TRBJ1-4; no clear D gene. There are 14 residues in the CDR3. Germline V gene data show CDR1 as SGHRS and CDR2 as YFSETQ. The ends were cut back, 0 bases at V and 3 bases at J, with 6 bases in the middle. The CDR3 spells CASSLDTANEKLFF. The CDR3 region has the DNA TGCGCCAGCAGCTTGGATACGGCTAATGAAAAACTGTTTTTT.

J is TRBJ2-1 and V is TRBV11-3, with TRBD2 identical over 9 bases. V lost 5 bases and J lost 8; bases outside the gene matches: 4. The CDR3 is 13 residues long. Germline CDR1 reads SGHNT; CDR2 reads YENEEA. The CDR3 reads CASSPSGTYEQFF. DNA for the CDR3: TGTGCCAGCAGCCCTAGCGGGACGTATGAGCAGTTCTTC.

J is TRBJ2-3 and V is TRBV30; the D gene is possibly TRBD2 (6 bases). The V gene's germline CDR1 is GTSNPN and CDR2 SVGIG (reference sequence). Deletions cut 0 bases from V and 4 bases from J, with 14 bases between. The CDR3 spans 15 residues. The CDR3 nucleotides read TGTGCCTGGAGTGTACTAGCTAGGAGGTCAGATACGCAGTATTTT. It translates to CAWSVLARRSDTQYF.

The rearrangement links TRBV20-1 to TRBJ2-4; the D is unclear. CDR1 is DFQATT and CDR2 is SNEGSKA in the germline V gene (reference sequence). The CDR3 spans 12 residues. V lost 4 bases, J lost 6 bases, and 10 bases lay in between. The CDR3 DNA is TGCAGTGCTAAGACAAGTAGAAACATTCAGTACTTC. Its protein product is CSAKTSRNIQYF.

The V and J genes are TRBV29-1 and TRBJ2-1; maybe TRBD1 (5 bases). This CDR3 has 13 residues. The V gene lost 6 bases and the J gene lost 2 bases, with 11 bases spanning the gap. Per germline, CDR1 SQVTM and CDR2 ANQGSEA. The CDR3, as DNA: TGCAGCGTAGGACAAATCGCCTACAATGAGCAGTTCTTC. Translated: CSVGQIAYNEQFF.

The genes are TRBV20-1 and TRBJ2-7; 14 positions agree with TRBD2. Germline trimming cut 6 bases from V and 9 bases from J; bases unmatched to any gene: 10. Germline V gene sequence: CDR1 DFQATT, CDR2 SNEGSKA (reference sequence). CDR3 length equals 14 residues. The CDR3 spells CSAFPGLAGEVQYF. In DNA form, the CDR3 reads TGCAGTGCCTTCCCGGGACTAGCGGGAGAGGTGCAGTACTTC.

CDR3 loop: CASSLKYEQYF. The CDR3 DNA follows: TGTGCCAGCAGTTTGAAATACGAGCAGTACTTC. The chain has TRBV12-3 or TRBV12-4 and TRBJ2-7; D is unclear. The CDR3 is 11 amino acids. Trimming took off 3 bases at V and 4 bases at J, with 4 bases between the two ends.